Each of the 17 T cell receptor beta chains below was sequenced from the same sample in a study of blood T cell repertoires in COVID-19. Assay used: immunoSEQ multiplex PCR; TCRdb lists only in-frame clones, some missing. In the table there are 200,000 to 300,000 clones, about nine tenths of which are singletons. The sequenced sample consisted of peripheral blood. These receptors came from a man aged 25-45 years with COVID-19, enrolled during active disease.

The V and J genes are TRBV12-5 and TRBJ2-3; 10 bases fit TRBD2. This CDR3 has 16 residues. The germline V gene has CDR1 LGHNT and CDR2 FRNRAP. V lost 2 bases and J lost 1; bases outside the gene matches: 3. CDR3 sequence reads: CASGLPSGGGTDTQYF. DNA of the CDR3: TGTGCTAGTGGTTTGCCCAGCGGGGGGGGCACAGATACGCAGTATTTT.

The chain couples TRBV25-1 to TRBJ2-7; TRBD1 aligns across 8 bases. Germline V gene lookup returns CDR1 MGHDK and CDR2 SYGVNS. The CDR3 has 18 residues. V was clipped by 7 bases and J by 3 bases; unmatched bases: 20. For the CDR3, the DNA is TGTGCCAGCACGGGATTCACCACAGGGGGTCTCTACGTCTACGAGCAGTACTTC. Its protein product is CASTGFTTGGLYVYEQYF.

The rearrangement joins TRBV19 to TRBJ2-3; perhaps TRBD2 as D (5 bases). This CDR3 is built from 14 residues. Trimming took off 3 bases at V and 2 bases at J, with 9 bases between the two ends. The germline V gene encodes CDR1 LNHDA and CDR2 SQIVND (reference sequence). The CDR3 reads CASSIVGNTDTQYF. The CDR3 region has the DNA TGTGCCAGTAGTATCGTCGGGAACACAGATACGCAGTATTTT.

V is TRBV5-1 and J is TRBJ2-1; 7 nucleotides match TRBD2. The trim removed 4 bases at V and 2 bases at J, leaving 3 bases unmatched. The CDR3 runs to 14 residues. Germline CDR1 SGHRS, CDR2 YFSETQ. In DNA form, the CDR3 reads TGCGCCAGCAGCCAAGGGACTACCTACAATGAGCAGTTCTTC. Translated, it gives CASSQGTTYNEQFF.

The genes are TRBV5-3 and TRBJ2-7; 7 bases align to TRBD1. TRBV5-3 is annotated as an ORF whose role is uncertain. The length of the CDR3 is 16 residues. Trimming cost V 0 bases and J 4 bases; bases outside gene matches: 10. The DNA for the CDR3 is TGTGCCAGAAGCTTGGGTCTCCGCGACAGGGTGTACGAGCAGTACTTC. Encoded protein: CARSLGLRDRVYEQYF.

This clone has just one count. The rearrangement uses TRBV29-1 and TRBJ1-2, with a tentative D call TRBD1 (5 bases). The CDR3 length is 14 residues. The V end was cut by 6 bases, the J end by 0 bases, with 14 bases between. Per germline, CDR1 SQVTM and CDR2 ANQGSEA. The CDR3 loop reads CSVRQRLANYGYTF. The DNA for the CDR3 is TGCAGCGTACGACAGCGCTTGGCTAACTATGGCTACACCTTC. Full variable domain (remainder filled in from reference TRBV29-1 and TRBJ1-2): SAVISQKPSRDICQRGTSLTIQCQVDSQVTMMFWYRQQPGQSLTLIATANQGSEATYESGFVIDKFPISRPNLTFSTLTVSNMSPEDSSIYLCSVRQRLANYGYTFGSGTRLTVV.

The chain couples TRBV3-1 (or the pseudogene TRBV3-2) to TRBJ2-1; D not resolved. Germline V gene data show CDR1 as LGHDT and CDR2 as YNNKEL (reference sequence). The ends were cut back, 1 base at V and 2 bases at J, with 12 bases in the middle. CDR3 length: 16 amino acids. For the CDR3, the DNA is TGTGCCAGCAGCCAAGTTGGCGGAATGCCCTACAATGAGCAGTTCTTC. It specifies CASSQVGGMPYNEQFF.

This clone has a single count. CDR3 protein: CASRPGQAYGYTF. The CDR3 DNA follows: TGTGCCAGCAGACCCGGACAAGCCTATGGCTACACCTTC. The V and J genes are TRBV6-6 and TRBJ1-2; TRBD1 might be the D (5 bases). The CDR3 runs to 13 residues. The germline gives CDR1 MNHNY, CDR2 SVGAGI (reference sequence). Trimming took 6 bases from V and 4 from J, leaving 12 bases between them.

The CDR3 DNA sequence: TGTGCCAGCTCACCAAAGGGGGACTATGGCTACACCTTC. Translating it yields CASSPKGDYGYTF. The rearrangement links TRBV18 to TRBJ1-2; a weak D match, TRBD1 (6 bases). The length of the CDR3 is 13 residues. Trimming shortened V by 2 bases and J by 3 bases, and 7 bases separated the two germline ends. CDR1 and CDR2 from the germline V gene are KGHSH and LQKENI.

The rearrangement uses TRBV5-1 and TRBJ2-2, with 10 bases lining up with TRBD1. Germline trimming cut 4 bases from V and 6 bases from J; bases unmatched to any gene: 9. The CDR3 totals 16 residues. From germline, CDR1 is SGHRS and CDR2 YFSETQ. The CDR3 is CASSPPGQGSSGELFF. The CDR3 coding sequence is TGCGCCAGCAGCCCTCCGGGACAGGGGAGCTCCGGGGAGCTGTTTTTT.

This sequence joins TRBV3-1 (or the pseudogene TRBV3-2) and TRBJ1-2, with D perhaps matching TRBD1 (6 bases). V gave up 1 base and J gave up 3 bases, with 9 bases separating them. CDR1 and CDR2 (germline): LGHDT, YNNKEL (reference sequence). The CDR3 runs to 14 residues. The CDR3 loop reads CASSQGQEYYGYTF. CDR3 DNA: TGTGCCAGCAGCCAAGGACAGGAGTACTATGGCTACACCTTC.

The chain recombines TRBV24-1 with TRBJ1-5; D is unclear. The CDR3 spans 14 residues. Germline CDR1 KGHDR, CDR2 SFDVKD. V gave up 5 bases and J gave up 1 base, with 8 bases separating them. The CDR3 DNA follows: TGTGCCACCAGTGGAGGAGGCAGCAATCAGCCCCAGCATTTT. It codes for CATSGGGSNQPQHF.

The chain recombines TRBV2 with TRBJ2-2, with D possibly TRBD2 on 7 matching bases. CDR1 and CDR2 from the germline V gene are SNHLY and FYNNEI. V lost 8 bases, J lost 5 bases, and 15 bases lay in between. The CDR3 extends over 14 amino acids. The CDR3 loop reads CASGRGGDTGELFF. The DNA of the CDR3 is TGTGCCAGCGGGCGAGGGGGGGATACCGGGGAGCTGTTTTTT. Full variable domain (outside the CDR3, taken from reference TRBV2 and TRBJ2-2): EPEVTQTPSHQVTQMGQEVILRCVPISNHLYFYWYRQILGQKVEFLVSFYNNEISEKSEIFDDQFSVERPDGSNFTLKIRSTKLEDSAMYFCASGRGGDTGELFFGEGSRLTVL.

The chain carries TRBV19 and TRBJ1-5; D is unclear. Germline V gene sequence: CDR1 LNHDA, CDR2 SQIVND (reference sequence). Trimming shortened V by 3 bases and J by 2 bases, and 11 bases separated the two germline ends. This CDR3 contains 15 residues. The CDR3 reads CASSIAGIRNQPQHF. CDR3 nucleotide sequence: TGTGCCAGTAGTATCGCCGGGATCCGCAATCAGCCCCAGCATTTT.

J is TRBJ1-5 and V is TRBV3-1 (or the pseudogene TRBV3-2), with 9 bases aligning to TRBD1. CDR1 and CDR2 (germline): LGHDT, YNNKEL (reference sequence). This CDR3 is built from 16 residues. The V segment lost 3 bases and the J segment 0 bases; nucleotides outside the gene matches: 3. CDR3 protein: CASSQGQGNSNQPQHF. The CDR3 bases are TGTGCCAGCAGCCAGGGACAGGGAAATAGCAATCAGCCCCAGCATTTT.

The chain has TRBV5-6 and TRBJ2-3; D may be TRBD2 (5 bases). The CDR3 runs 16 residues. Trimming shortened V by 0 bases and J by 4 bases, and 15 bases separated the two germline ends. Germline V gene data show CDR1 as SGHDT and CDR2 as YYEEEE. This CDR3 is CASSLVGIGYADTQYF. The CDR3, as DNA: TGTGCCAGCAGCTTGGTCGGGATAGGGTACGCAGATACGCAGTATTTT.

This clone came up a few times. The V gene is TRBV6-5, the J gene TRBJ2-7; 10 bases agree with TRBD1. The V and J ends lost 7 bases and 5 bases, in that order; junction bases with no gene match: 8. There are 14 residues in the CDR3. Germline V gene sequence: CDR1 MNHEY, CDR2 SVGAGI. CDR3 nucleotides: TGTGCCAGCACTTCCCCGGGACAGGGGCACGAGCAGTACTTC. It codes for CASTSPGQGHEQYF.